A selection of T cell receptor beta chains follows, all from one sample in a study of blood T cell repertoires in COVID-19. The protocol was immunoSEQ multiplex PCR, while the TCRdb copy is restricted to in-frame clones and leaves out a portion. The repertoire has roughly 200,000 clones, more than 80% of them found once; the top ten carry around 7.8%. Sequences were obtained from peripheral blood. Receptors originate from a woman aged 55-69 years with acute or convalescent COVID-19. CDR3s include the opening cysteine and the closing phenylalanine or tryptophan. A D gene is named only where the DNA matches it firmly. Clone size is shown for a subset of rows, as once, few, many or a class of expanded clone.

J gene,V gene,clone size,D gene,CDR3 protein,CDR3 DNA
TRBJ2-3,TRBV7-2,once,.,CASGVSLTDTQYF,TGTGCCAGCGGAGTCAGCCTCACAGATACGCAGTATTTT
TRBJ2-1,TRBV28,.,TRBD2,CASRSSGGRAYNEQFF,TGTGCCAGCAGGTCCTCCGGCGGGAGGGCCTACAATGAGCAGTTCTTC
TRBJ2-2,TRBV2,.,TRBD2,CVSKGLADPGELFF,TGTGTCAGCAAGGGACTAGCTGATCCCGGGGAGCTGTTTTTT
TRBJ1-2,TRBV6-5,.,TRBD1,CASNPQGIRGYTF,TGTGCCAGCAACCCACAGGGGATTAGGGGCTACACCTTC
TRBJ1-3,TRBV5-1,.,TRBD1,CASSFTTGVGNTIYF,TGCGCCAGCAGCTTTACCACAGGGGTAGGAAACACCATATATTTT
TRBJ2-5,TRBV7-6,few,.,CASSLTPRGAQETQYF,TGTGCCAGCAGCTTAACGCCCCGTGGGGCCCAAGAGACCCAGTACTTC
TRBJ1-2,TRBV27,.,.,CASSSPGYGYTF,TGTGCCAGCAGTTCCCCAGGATATGGCTACACCTTC
TRBJ1-4,TRBV7-8,.,.,CASSGRGTTNEKLFF,TGTGCCAGCAGCGGTCGGGGGACTACTAATGAAAAACTGTTTTTT
TRBJ2-7,TRBV28,.,TRBD2,CASSSGTSQEQYF,TGTGCCAGCAGTTCAGGGACTAGTCAAGAGCAGTACTTC
TRBJ1-6,TRBV30,few,.,CAWGREHHLSNSPLHF,TGTGCCTGGGGCCGGGAACACCACCTCTCAAATTCACCCCTCCACTTT
TRBJ2-2,TRBV28,.,.,CASHTVTGELFF,TGTGCCAGCCACACCGTCACCGGGGAGCTGTTTTTT
TRBJ2-7,TRBV4-2,.,TRBD2,CASSQVSGSGSYEQYF,TGTGCCAGCAGCCAAGTGAGTGGAAGCGGGAGCTACGAGCAGTACTTC
TRBJ2-7,TRBV3-1/TRBV3-2,.,.,CASSQGTYSYEQYF,TGTGCCAGCAGCCAAGGCACATACTCCTACGAGCAGTACTTC
TRBJ1-1,TRBV5-1,.,.,CASSPEGRSGEAFF,TGCGCCAGCAGCCCGGAGGGTCGGTCGGGAGAAGCTTTCTTT
TRBJ2-3,TRBV2,.,TRBD1,CASGRDRVSDTQYF,TGTGCCAGCGGCCGGGACAGGGTATCAGATACGCAGTATTTT
TRBJ2-7,TRBV2,few,TRBD2,CASSVSSGRARYEQYF,TGTGCCAGCAGTGTCTCTAGCGGGAGGGCCAGGTACGAGCAGTACTTC
TRBJ2-7,TRBV21-1,.,.,CASSPKERDEQYF,TGTGCCAGCTCCCCGAAGGAGCGGGACGAGCAGTACTTC
TRBJ1-1,TRBV6-6,.,.,CASSRPVRGQNTEAFF,TGTGCCAGCAGCCGCCCCGTCAGGGGCCAGAACACTGAAGCTTTCTTT
TRBJ1-3,TRBV5-4,.,.,CASSQGSISGNTIYF,TGTGCCAGCAGCCAGGGATCGATCTCTGGAAACACCATATATTTT
TRBJ2-1,TRBV29-1,.,TRBD2,CSALTSGKGYEQFF,TGCAGCGCCCTGACTAGCGGGAAGGGCTATGAGCAGTTCTTC
TRBJ2-2,TRBV2,.,TRBD2,CASRSGLAKSGELFF,TGTGCCAGCAGGTCGGGACTAGCGAAGAGCGGGGAGCTGTTTTTT
TRBJ1-1,TRBV10-3,.,TRBD1,CAISETGGYTEAFF,TGTGCCATCAGTGAAACAGGGGGCTACACTGAAGCTTTCTTT
TRBJ2-7,TRBV19,.,TRBD2,CASSVPGTSGTPFPGEQYF,TGTGCCAGTAGTGTGCCCGGGACTAGCGGGACTCCCTTTCCGGGAGAGCAGTACTTC
TRBJ2-1,TRBV3-1/TRBV3-2,.,TRBD2,CASSQSGTSGLHEQFF,TGTGCCAGCAGCCAATCCGGGACTAGCGGCCTTCATGAGCAGTTCTTC
TRBJ1-4,TRBV2,.,.,CASRPPRQALDEKLFF,TGTGCCAGCAGACCCCCCCGACAGGCACTCGATGAAAAACTGTTTTTT
TRBJ2-1,TRBV30,.,.,CAWSLGRARSEQFF,TGTGCCTGGAGTTTGGGCAGGGCCAGGAGTGAGCAGTTCTTC
TRBJ1-1,TRBV7-9,.,TRBD1,CASSLGPAGGSLAFF,TGTGCCAGCAGCTTAGGTCCGGCAGGGGGTTCGTTAGCTTTCTTT
TRBJ2-3,TRBV18,.,.,CASDPETGAGYTQYF,TGTGCCAGCGACCCCGAGACAGGTGCCGGATATACGCAGTATTTT
TRBJ2-2,TRBV4-2,.,.,CASSKDGYTGELFF,TGTGCCAGCAGCAAAGACGGGTACACCGGGGAGCTGTTTTTT
TRBJ1-2,TRBV6-5,once,TRBD1,CASSSGQVYGYTF,TGTGCCAGCAGCTCCGGACAGGTTTATGGCTACACCTTC
TRBJ2-2,TRBV19,.,TRBD1,CASSIRDRVGELFF,TGTGCCAGTAGTATCCGGGACAGGGTCGGGGAGCTGTTTTTT
TRBJ2-7,TRBV3-1/TRBV3-2,.,.,CASSRGYEQYF,TGTGCCAGCAGCCGCGGCTACGAGCAGTACTTC
TRBJ2-3,TRBV28,.,TRBD2,CASSSRVAGDADTQYF,TGTGCCAGCAGTTCAAGGGTAGCGGGAGATGCAGATACGCAGTATTTT
TRBJ2-1,TRBV24-1,.,.,CATGGDLSYNEQFF,TGTGCCACCGGAGGGGACCTCTCCTACAATGAGCAGTTCTTC
TRBJ1-6,TRBV10-3,.,.,CAISDRDKDSPLHF,TGTGCCATCAGTGACAGGGATAAGGATTCACCCCTCCACTTT
TRBJ1-3,TRBV9,once,.,CASSVSGRLSGNTIYF,TGTGCCAGCAGCGTCTCGGGGAGGCTCTCTGGAAACACCATATATTTT
TRBJ1-3,TRBV28,.,.,CASSLEGQAIGEDTIYF,TGTGCCAGCAGTTTAGAAGGGCAGGCCATCGGGGAGGACACCATATATTTT
TRBJ1-1,TRBV9,.,.,CASSVRAELNTEAFF,TGTGCCAGCAGCGTGAGGGCGGAATTGAACACTGAAGCTTTCTTT
TRBJ1-2,TRBV5-1,.,TRBD1,CASSFRQGAGGYTF,TGCGCCAGCAGCTTTAGACAGGGGGCCGGTGGCTACACCTTC
TRBJ1-5,TRBV5-1,.,TRBD1,CASSLRQGGQPQHF,TGCGCCAGCAGCTTGCGACAGGGGGGTCAGCCCCAGCATTTT
TRBJ2-5,TRBV19,.,.,CASKSNPEETQYF,TGTGCCAGTAAGTCCAACCCGGAAGAGACCCAGTACTTC
TRBJ2-2,TRBV7-3,once,.,CASSSGQGNTGELFF,TGTGCCAGCAGTTCTGGGCAGGGAAACACCGGGGAGCTGTTTTTT
TRBJ2-7,TRBV6-1,.,TRBD1,CASSEPGQGSYEQYF,TGTGCCAGCAGTGAGCCGGGACAGGGATCCTACGAGCAGTACTTC
TRBJ2-5,TRBV19,.,TRBD1,CASSTSTGVWDETQYF,TGTGCCAGTAGTACATCGACAGGGGTTTGGGATGAGACCCAGTACTTC
TRBJ2-5,TRBV19,.,.,CASSISGVQETQYF,TGTGCCAGTAGTATATCGGGAGTCCAAGAGACCCAGTACTTC
TRBJ1-1,TRBV11-2,.,.,CASSLTPSEAFF,TGTGCCAGCAGCCTGACTCCCAGTGAAGCTTTCTTT
TRBJ2-1,TRBV28,.,TRBD2,CASSPEIAGVDEQFF,TGTGCCAGCAGCCCTGAAATAGCGGGAGTTGATGAGCAGTTCTTC
TRBJ2-7,TRBV6-6,.,.,CASSQLRRGISYEQYF,TGTGCCAGCAGTCAACTACGTCGCGGTATCTCCTACGAGCAGTACTTC
TRBJ1-3,TRBV19,.,.,CASTPPGVGNTIYF,TGTGCCAGTACTCCACCAGGGGTCGGAAACACCATATATTTT
TRBJ1-1,TRBV7-9,.,.,CASSLGQNTEAFF,TGTGCCAGCAGCTTAGGGCAGAACACTGAAGCTTTCTTT
TRBJ2-3,TRBV7-3,.,TRBD2,CASSVSGGRPSHTDTQYF,TGTGCCAGCTCGGTGTCCGGCGGGAGGCCTTCCCACACAGATACGCAGTATTTT
TRBJ2-7,TRBV28,.,.,CASSTLDFYEQYF,TGTGCCAGCAGTACCTTGGACTTCTACGAGCAGTACTTC
TRBJ2-7,TRBV28,once,TRBD1,CASSLSTGAYEQYF,TGTGCCAGCAGTTTATCGACAGGGGCCTACGAGCAGTACTTC
TRBJ1-2,TRBV11-1,.,.,CASSLGGVRGYTF,TGTGCCAGCAGCTTAGGCGGGGTACGGGGCTACACCTTC